The rows below give T cell receptor beta chains drawn from one sample of a study of CD8 T cells in Susac syndrome. TCRdb re-called the immunoSEQ multiplex PCR reads with MiXCR, one entry per CDR3 protein. The sample has 100,000 or so distinct CDR3 sequences, 85% to 95% seen once; the top ten hold roughly 0.11%. The sequenced material came from CD8+ T cells from PBMCs. Receptors originate from a human donor in good health. CDR3s include the opening cysteine and the closing phenylalanine or tryptophan. The D gene is left open where the match is weak. The size of a clone is reported for some rows only, either as once, few or many, or as a class for expanded clones.

v_gene	d_gene	abundance	j_gene	CDR3aa	CDR3nt
TRBV5-1	-	-	TRBJ2-7	CASSLRGLEYEQYF	TGCGCCAGCAGCTTACGGGGCCTTGAGTACGAGCAGTACTTC
TRBV2	TRBD1	once	TRBJ1-1	CASIYGGTGPNTEAFF	TGTGCCAGCATCTACGGAGGGACAGGGCCGAACACTGAAGCTTTCTTT
TRBV6-2/TRBV6-3	-	-	TRBJ1-1	CASSYSWNTEAFF	TGTGCCAGCAGTTACTCGTGGAACACTGAAGCTTTCTTT
TRBV9	TRBD1	-	TRBJ1-2	CASSGMTGGYGYTF	TGTGCCAGCAGCGGGATGACAGGGGGCTATGGCTACACCTTC
TRBV5-1	TRBD1	-	TRBJ1-3	CASAAGTGFGNTIYF	TGCGCCAGCGCGGCCGGGACAGGATTCGGAAACACCATATATTTT
TRBV18	-	-	TRBJ2-1	CASSPTQGHEQFF	TGTGCCAGCTCACCTACACAGGGCCATGAGCAGTTCTTC
TRBV9	-	-	TRBJ1-4	CASSLRPGRNEKLFF	TGTGCCAGCAGCCTCCGACCAGGGAGGAATGAAAAACTGTTTTTT
TRBV5-5	-	-	TRBJ2-1	CASSLQHNEQFF	TGTGCCAGCAGCTTGCAGCACAATGAGCAGTTCTTC
TRBV29-1	-	-	TRBJ1-1	CSVSRAENTEAFF	TGCAGCGTATCCAGGGCCGAGAACACTGAAGCTTTCTTT
TRBV20-1	-	-	TRBJ2-6	CSSHLDTLKGINVLTF	TGCAGTTCGCACCTGGACACCCTAAAAGGGATCAACGTCCTGACTTTC
TRBV7-2	TRBD1	-	TRBJ2-1	CASSLVGQGAYNEQFF	TGTGCCAGCAGCTTAGTCGGCCAGGGGGCGTACAATGAGCAGTTCTTC
TRBV28	-	-	TRBJ1-4	CASSATREKLFF	TGTGCCAGCAGTGCTACGAGGGAAAAACTGTTTTTT
TRBV27	TRBD1	-	TRBJ1-4	CASSRDRGSANEKLFF	TGTGCCAGCAGTCGGGACAGGGGGTCAGCTAATGAAAAACTGTTTTTT
TRBV11-2	-	-	TRBJ1-3	CASSSNTIYF	TGTGCCAGCAGCTCAAACACCATATATTTT
TRBV7-2	-	once	TRBJ2-1	CASSLVRDPNNEQFF	TGTGCCAGCAGCTTAGTTAGAGACCCCAACAATGAGCAGTTCTTC
TRBV25-1	-	-	TRBJ1-2	CASSESGGIDGYTF	TGTGCCAGCAGTGAATCAGGAGGGATAGATGGCTACACCTTC
TRBV4-2	-	-	TRBJ2-7	CASSQDNLSYEQYF	TGTGCCAGCAGCCAAGACAATCTTAGCTACGAGCAGTACTTC
TRBV29-1	-	-	TRBJ1-2	CSVRTPGGYGYTF	TGCAGCGTTCGCACCCCGGGGGGCTATGGCTACACCTTC
TRBV29-1	TRBD2	-	TRBJ2-3	CSVYRTSGTDTQYF	TGCAGCGTCTATAGGACTAGCGGAACAGATACGCAGTATTTT
TRBV4-2	-	-	TRBJ1-2	CASSQEVQASYGYTF	TGTGCCAGCAGCCAAGAAGTACAGGCCTCGTATGGCTACACCTTC
TRBV2	-	-	TRBJ2-5	CAGLQGPGETQYF	TGTGCCGGGTTACAGGGTCCTGGAGAGACCCAGTACTTC
TRBV7-2	TRBD2	once	TRBJ2-2	CASKPSGRVEELFF	TGTGCCAGCAAGCCTAGCGGGAGAGTCGAGGAGCTGTTTTTT